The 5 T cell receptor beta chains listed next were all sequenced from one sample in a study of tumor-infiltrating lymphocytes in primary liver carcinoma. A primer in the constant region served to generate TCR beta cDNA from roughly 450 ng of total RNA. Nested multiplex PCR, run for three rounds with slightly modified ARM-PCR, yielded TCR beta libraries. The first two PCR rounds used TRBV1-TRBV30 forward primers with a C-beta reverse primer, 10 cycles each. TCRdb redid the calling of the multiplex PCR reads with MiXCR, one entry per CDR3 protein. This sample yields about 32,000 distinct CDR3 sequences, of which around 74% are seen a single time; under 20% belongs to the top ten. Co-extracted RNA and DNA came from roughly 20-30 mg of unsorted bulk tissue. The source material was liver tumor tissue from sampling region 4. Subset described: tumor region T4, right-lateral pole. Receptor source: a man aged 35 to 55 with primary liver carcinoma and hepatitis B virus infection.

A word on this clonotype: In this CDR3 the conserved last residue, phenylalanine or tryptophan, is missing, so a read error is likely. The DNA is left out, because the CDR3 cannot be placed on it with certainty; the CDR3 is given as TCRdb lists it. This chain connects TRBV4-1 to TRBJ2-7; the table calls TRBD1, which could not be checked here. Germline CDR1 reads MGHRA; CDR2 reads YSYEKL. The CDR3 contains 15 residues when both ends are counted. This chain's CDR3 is CVSSQDQGDTPIRYI.

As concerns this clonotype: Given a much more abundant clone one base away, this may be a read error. The CDR3 loop is CAVSESGLAGAISYNEQFF. CDR3 nucleotide sequence: TGTGCCGTCAGTGAGTCGGGACTAGCGGGAGCCATATCCTACAATGAGCAGTTCTTC. This chain links TRBV10-3 with TRBJ2-1; 14 nucleotides line up with TRBD2. Germline values: CDR1 ENHRY, CDR2 SYGVKD. The CDR3 extends over 19 amino acids.

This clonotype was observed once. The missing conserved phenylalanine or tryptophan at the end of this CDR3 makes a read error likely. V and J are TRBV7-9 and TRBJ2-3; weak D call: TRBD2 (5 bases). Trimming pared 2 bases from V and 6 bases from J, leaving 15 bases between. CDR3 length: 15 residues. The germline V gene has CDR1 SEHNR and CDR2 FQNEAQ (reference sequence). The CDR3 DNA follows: TGTGCCAGCAGCTTACTAGCCGTGCCTGGGGATACGCAGTATCTT. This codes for CASSLLAVPGDTQYL.

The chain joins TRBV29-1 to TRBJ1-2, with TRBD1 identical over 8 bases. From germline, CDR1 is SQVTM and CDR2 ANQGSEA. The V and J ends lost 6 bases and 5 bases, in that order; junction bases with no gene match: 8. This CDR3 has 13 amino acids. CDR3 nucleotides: TGCAGCGTCCGACCAGGGGGCGCTTATGGCTACACCTTC. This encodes CSVRPGGAYGYTF.

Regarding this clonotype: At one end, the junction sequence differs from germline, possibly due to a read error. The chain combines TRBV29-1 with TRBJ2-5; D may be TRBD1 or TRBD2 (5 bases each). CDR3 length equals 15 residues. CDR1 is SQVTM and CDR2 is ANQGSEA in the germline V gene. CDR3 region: CNVEADKGRAKTQYF. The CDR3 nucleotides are TGCAACGTTGAAGCGGACAAGGGGCGAGCAAAGACCCAGTACTTC.